Below are 28 T cell receptor beta chains sequenced from a single sample in a study of human T cells and chemical hapten exposure. TCRdb re-analysed the RACE reads in MiXCR, keeping a single row per CDR3 protein. In the table there are 180,000 or so distinct CDR3 sequences, more than 14% of which are singletons. The time point here: patch test 1, 2 weeks after DPC sensitization. As for treatment: therapeutic diphenylcyclopropenone sensitization with weekly scalp DPC. The material was whole blood, obtained in connection with sensitization to the hapten diphenylcyclopropenone (DPC). These TCRs come from a woman in her 30s with alopecia areata. Some clones in this sample may be carry-over from other donors' samples.

Note on this clonotype: This could be a read error, since a much larger clone is one nucleotide away. The chain has TRBV7-9 and TRBJ1-2; maybe TRBD1 (6 bases). Germline assignment: CDR1 SEHNR and CDR2 FQNEAQ (reference sequence). There are 12 residues in the CDR3. The V end was cut by 5 bases, the J end by 7 bases, with 11 bases between. For the CDR3, the DNA is TGTGCCAGCAGCCCTGGGGGCTTTGGCTACACCTTC. The encoded protein is CASSPGGFGYTF.

This clonotype appeared a few times. The chain combines TRBV24-1 with TRBJ1-4; D gene ambiguous. Trimming stripped 3 bases from V and 4 bases from J, with 5 bases between. The CDR3 contains 13 residues. Germline CDR1 reads KGHDR; CDR2 reads SFDVKD. The CDR3: CATSDNSNEKLFF. CDR3 sequence (DNA): TGTGCCACCAGTGATAATAGTAATGAAAAACTGTTTTTT.

This clonotype was found once. The chain is built from TRBV27 and TRBJ2-3; the D gene is possibly TRBD1 (6 bases). This CDR3 region has 17 residues. V gave up 11 bases and J gave up 2 bases, with 26 bases separating them. Germline CDR1 reads MNHEY; CDR2 reads SMNVEV (reference sequence). The CDR3 sequence is CADHLLPTGSPTDTQYF. Written as DNA, the CDR3 is TGTGCCGACCACCTACTCCCGACAGGTTCCCCCACAGATACGCAGTATTTT.

The rearrangement links TRBV5-5 to TRBJ1-2; D is perhaps TRBD1 (6 bases). V dropped 2 bases and J dropped 2 bases, with 16 bases sitting between them. The germline CDR1 and CDR2 sequences are SGHKS and YYEKEE (reference sequence). The CDR3 consists of 16 residues. As DNA, the CDR3 is TGTGCCAGCAGCTTCCACCCAGGACAGCTAAACTATGGCTACACCTTC. Translation gives CASSFHPGQLNYGYTF.

This clonotype came up a few times. The chain recombines TRBV6-5 with TRBJ2-5, with D uncertain. V was trimmed by 0 bases and J by 5 bases, leaving 13 bases between them. This CDR3 has 15 residues. Germline V gives CDR1 MNHEY, CDR2 SVGAGI. The CDR3: CASSYSWVSLETQYF. CDR3 bases: TGTGCCAGCAGTTACTCGTGGGTTTCTTTGGAGACCCAGTACTTC.

The chain has TRBV7-9 and TRBJ2-3; TRBD2 matches at 11 bases. Trimming at V came to 6 bases and at J to 0 bases, leaving 5 bases not matched to a gene. CDR1 and CDR2 from the germline V gene are SEHNR and FQNEAQ (reference sequence). The CDR3 consists of 16 residues. Here the CDR3 DNA reads TGTGCCAGCAGTCCGGGACTAGCGGAGAGCACAGATACGCAGTATTTT. Protein: CASSPGLAESTDTQYF.

The chain links TRBV5-1 to TRBJ2-4; D uncertain. The ends were cut back, 3 bases at V and 2 bases at J, with 12 bases in the middle. Looked up from germline, CDR1 is SGHRS and CDR2 is YFSETQ. The length of the CDR3 is 15 residues. The DNA of the CDR3 is TGCGCCAGCAGCTACTCTGAGGCAACCAAAAACATTCAGTACTTC. Its protein product is CASSYSEATKNIQYF.

This clonotype came up many times. The chain recombines TRBV6-2 or TRBV6-3 with TRBJ1-2; D may be TRBD1 (5 bases). Trimming took off 2 bases at V and 8 bases at J, with 9 bases between the two ends. Germline loops: CDR1 MNHEY, CDR2 SVGEGT. The CDR3 consists of 12 residues. The CDR3 is CASSYVWGGYTF. Written as DNA, the CDR3 is TGTGCCAGCAGTTACGTGTGGGGCGGCTACACCTTC.

This clonotype was picked up a small number of times. This chain uses TRBV12-3 or TRBV12-4 with TRBJ2-5, with 8 bases aligning to TRBD1. This CDR3 comprises 17 residues. Trimming removed 5 bases from V and 2 bases from J; junction bases left unmatched: 13. In nucleotides, the CDR3 is TGTGCCAGCAGTGTCGGACAGGGTTGGGCCGGGCAAGAGACCCAGTACTTC. Translated, it gives CASSVGQGWAGQETQYF.

This chain links TRBV11-2 with TRBJ2-3, with 9 bases aligning to TRBD2. Germline V gene sequence: CDR1 SGHAT, CDR2 FQNNGV. V shed 0 bases, J shed 3 bases, and the junction held 4 bases outside the gene matches. CDR3 length: 16 residues. In nucleotides, the CDR3 is TGTGCCAGCAGCTTAGACGGCGGGGGGGCGACAGATACGCAGTATTTT. Translated, it gives CASSLDGGGATDTQYF.

This chain uses TRBV4-2 with TRBJ2-1; D gene uncertain. Germline-derived CDR1 and CDR2 are LGHNA and YNFKEQ. Deletions cut 3 bases from V and 10 bases from J, with 16 bases between. The CDR3 is made up of 14 amino acids. CDR3 protein: CASSQVYEDPEQFF. The CDR3 DNA reads as TGTGCCAGCAGCCAGGTTTATGAGGACCCCGAGCAGTTCTTC.

This clonotype appeared a few times. The V and J genes are TRBV21-1 and TRBJ2-5; the table's D gene call, TRBD2, was not cross checked with the DNA. TRBV21-1 is shown as a pseudogene. The CDR3 contains 12 residues. CDR3 protein: CASLIVYTLPEF. CDR3 coding DNA: TGTGCCAGCCTCATAGTGTACACCCTCCCGGAGTTC.

This clonotype appeared many times. The V gene is TRBV12-3 or TRBV12-4, the J gene TRBJ2-7; 10 bases agree with TRBD1. The V and J ends lost 3 bases and 6 bases, in that order; junction bases with no gene match: 8. There are 15 residues in the CDR3. CDR3 DNA sequence: TGTGCCAGCAGTTTCCCGGGACAGGGGATGTTCGAGCAGTACTTC. Amino acid sequence: CASSFPGQGMFEQYF.

The chain uses TRBV7-9 and TRBJ2-1, with D possibly TRBD2 on 6 matching bases. Germline assignment: CDR1 SEHNR and CDR2 FQNEAQ (reference sequence). There are 19 residues in the CDR3. V dropped 3 bases and J dropped 0 bases, with 21 bases sitting between them. The CDR3 region has the DNA TGTGCCAGCAGCTTTTCGACCGGAGGGTCATCAAACTCCTACAATGAGCAGTTCTTC. Its translation: CASSFSTGGSSNSYNEQFF.

This clonotype was picked up many times. This rearrangement joins TRBV19 to TRBJ2-1; maybe TRBD2 (6 bases). Germline V gene data show CDR1 as LNHDA and CDR2 as SQIVND (reference sequence). The CDR3 totals 14 residues. Between the trimmed V and J ends, which lost 3 bases and 1 base, there was a span of 7 bases. The CDR3 here is CASSIGGSYNEQFF. The CDR3 nucleotides are TGTGCCAGTAGTATTGGGGGGTCCTACAATGAGCAGTTCTTC. The full variable domain, with the rest looked up from reference TRBV19 and TRBJ2-1, is DGGITQSPKYLFRKEGQNVTLSCEQNLNHDAMYWYRQDPGQGLRLIYYSQIVNDFQKGDIAEGYSVSREKKESFPLTVTSAQKNPTAFYLCASSIGGSYNEQFFGPGTRLTVL.

This clonotype was counted a few times. V is TRBV7-6 and J is TRBJ2-5, with D possibly being TRBD2 (5 bases). Germline lookup yields CDR1 SGHVS and CDR2 FNYEAQ. CDR3 length: 14 residues. The ends were cut back, 3 bases at V and 3 bases at J, with 11 bases in the middle. CDR3 sequence: CASSLWRAKETQYF. For the CDR3, the DNA is TGTGCCAGCAGCTTGTGGCGGGCAAAAGAGACCCAGTACTTC.

In this sample, this clonotype turned up a few times. J is TRBJ2-6 and V is TRBV7-9, with D tentatively TRBD1 (6 bases). V lost 5 bases, J lost 2 bases, and 22 bases lay in between. This CDR3 has 19 amino acids. CDR1 and CDR2 from the germline V gene are SEHNR and FQNEAQ (reference sequence). CDR3 residues: CASSAYQGMALPGANVLTF. In nucleotides, the CDR3 is TGTGCCAGCAGCGCGTACCAGGGGATGGCACTTCCTGGGGCCAACGTCCTGACTTTC.

The CDR3 DNA reads as TGTGCCAGCAGTTACGTTGGCAGGAATTCACCCCTCCACTTT. This gives the protein CASSYVGRNSPLHF. V and J are TRBV6-2 or TRBV6-3 and TRBJ1-6; D call uncertain. V dropped 2 bases and J dropped 7 bases, with 9 bases sitting between them. The germline gives CDR1 MNHEY, CDR2 SVGEGT. The CDR3 covers 14 residues.

This chain links TRBV28 with TRBJ1-2; no firm D call. V was clipped by 2 bases and J by 4 bases, with 17 bases between them. The germline CDR1 and CDR2 sequences are MDHEN and SYDVKM. The CDR3 runs to 16 residues. CDR3 loop: CASSLGGLKPFYGYTF. Here the CDR3 DNA reads TGTGCCAGCAGTTTAGGAGGACTCAAGCCTTTCTATGGCTACACCTTC.

This clonotype was counted at least ten times. V usage is TRBV9 and J usage is TRBJ2-3; 7 bases fit TRBD2. The CDR3 spans 15 residues. Unmatched junction bases numbered 8, after V lost 4 bases and J lost 3 bases. CDR1 and CDR2 (germline): SGDLS, YYNGEE. The CDR3 loop is CASSPSSGGTDTQYF. For the CDR3, the DNA is TGTGCCAGCAGCCCTTCATCGGGGGGTACAGATACGCAGTATTTT.

V gene TRBV9 combines with J gene TRBJ1-1, with D unclear. Per the germline V gene, CDR1 is SGDLS and CDR2 is YYNGEE. Trimming pared 0 bases from V and 1 base from J, leaving 10 bases between. This CDR3 region has 15 residues. CDR3 residues: CASSVGPTRNTEAFF. The CDR3 DNA reads as TGTGCCAGCAGCGTAGGACCGACGCGGAACACTGAAGCTTTCTTT.

This clonotype has only a few counts. The V call is TRBV28, the J call TRBJ1-2; D is unresolved. The germline gives CDR1 MDHEN, CDR2 SYDVKM. This CDR3 spans 14 amino acids. V was shortened by 7 bases and J by 4 bases, with 16 bases between the two germline ends. This CDR3 is CASIGSDGIYGYTF. The CDR3, as DNA: TGTGCCAGCATCGGATCGGACGGAATCTATGGCTACACCTTC.

The rearrangement uses TRBV6-5 and TRBJ1-2; weak D call: TRBD1 (5 bases). Germline V CDR1 and CDR2: MNHEY, SVGAGI. The CDR3 loop spans 13 amino acids. The ends were cut back, 6 bases at V and 12 bases at J, with 20 bases in the middle. CDR3 sequence (DNA): TGTGCCAGCAGGCCCCGAAGGGGCCCACCGGACACCTTC. Its protein product is CASRPRRGPPDTF.

The V gene is TRBV28, the J gene TRBJ1-6; D gene ambiguous. V gave up 5 bases and J gave up 14 bases, with 13 bases separating them. Germline CDR1 and CDR2: MDHEN and SYDVKM. The CDR3 sequence is 12 residues long. CDR3: CASSLPFRSLHF. DNA for the CDR3: TGTGCCAGCAGTCTACCATTTAGATCCCTCCACTTT.

The table lists this clonotype with a few counts. The chain recombines TRBV18 with TRBJ1-2; D might be TRBD1 (5 bases). Germline values: CDR1 KGHSH, CDR2 LQKENI. CDR3 length equals 13 residues. Between the trimmed V and J ends, which lost 3 bases and 4 bases, there was a span of 9 bases. CDR3: CASSPGDGYGYTF. DNA of the CDR3: TGTGCCAGCTCACCTGGGGACGGCTATGGCTACACCTTC.

This clonotype was picked up many times. The V call is TRBV29-1, the J call TRBJ1-1; possible D gene TRBD1, 6 bases. Germline V gene lookup returns CDR1 SQVTM and CDR2 ANQGSEA. The CDR3 is made up of 13 amino acids. Trimming left V 6 bases short and J 0 bases short, with 11 bases between. CDR3 nucleotide sequence: TGCAGCGTGTTAGGACAGTTGAACACTGAAGCTTTCTTT. Translated: CSVLGQLNTEAFF.

This clonotype was counted at least ten times. The J gene is TRBJ1-5, the V gene TRBV6-1, with a weak D call TRBD1 (5 bases). The germline gives CDR1 MNHNS, CDR2 SASEGT. CDR3 length: 12 amino acids. V gave up 6 bases and J gave up 14 bases, with 17 bases separating them. Here the CDR3 DNA reads TGTGCCAGCAGCTATCTGGGACTTTGGAAGCATTTT. Translated, it gives CASSYLGLWKHF.

This clonotype was observed a few times. The gene calls are TRBV11-1 and TRBJ2-1; TRBD1 agrees at 7 bases. Germline V lookup: CDR1 SGHAT, CDR2 FQDESV (reference sequence). With 8 bases clipped from V and 5 bases from J, the junction kept 18 bases outside the gene matches. This CDR3 is 17 amino acids long. For the CDR3, the DNA is TGTGCCAGCGGGTTGGGCCCAATGGACAGGTTGGACAATGAGCAGTTCTTC. Amino acids: CASGLGPMDRLDNEQFF. Together with reference TRBV11-1 and TRBJ2-1, the CDR3 gives the full variable domain: EAEVAQSPRYKITEKSQAVAFWCDPISGHATLYWYRQILGQGPELLVQFQDESVVDDSQLPKDRFSAERLKGVDSTLKIQPAELGDSAMYLCASGLGPMDRLDNEQFFGPGTRLTVL.